These 24 T cell receptor beta chains originate from one sample sequenced in a study of beta chain features in type 1 diabetes. The study reverse transcribed the entire isolated RNA, so it sequenced expressed TCRB transcripts. Data came from immunoSEQ multiplex PCR; TCRdb stores just in-frame clones and leaves some out. The sample carries 450,000 or so clones, about an eighth recorded once. The sequencing sample was made of naive CD4+ T cells from blood. Receptor source: a woman aged 18-30 years in good health.

This clone has more than one count but fewer than ten. The chain uses TRBV5-1 and TRBJ2-6; 11 bases are a match to TRBD2. CDR1 and CDR2 (germline): SGHRS, YFSETQ. Losses at the gene ends were 0 bases for V and 0 bases for J; bases not matched to a gene: 8. There are 20 residues in the CDR3. For the CDR3, the DNA is TGCGCCAGCAGCTTGGGAGGGACTAGCGGTTCCATCTCTGGGGCCAACGTCCTGACTTTC. Protein sequence: CASSLGGTSGSISGANVLTF.

V and J are TRBV6-5 and TRBJ2-7, with D perhaps TRBD1 (6 bases). V was clipped by 5 bases and J by 6 bases, with 17 bases between them. This CDR3 is built from 14 residues. Germline CDR1 MNHEY, CDR2 SVGAGI. The CDR3 DNA is TGTGCCAGCAGTCCTGATACAGGGAACGGCGAGCAGTACGTC. Encoded protein: CASSPDTGNGEQYV.

This clone was seen a handful of times. Other DNA sequences within the sample encode an identical CDR3. This rearrangement joins TRBV5-4 to TRBJ2-5; no reliable D call. Deletions cut 1 base from V and 4 bases from J, with 2 bases between. Germline CDR1 and CDR2: SGHNT and YYREEE (reference sequence). The CDR3 is made up of 11 amino acids. This chain's CDR3 is CASSLRETQYF. As DNA, the CDR3 is TGTGCCAGCAGCTTGAGAGAGACCCAGTACTTC.

This chain links TRBV25-1 with TRBJ2-1; D may be TRBD2 (7 bases). Germline CDR1 MGHDK, CDR2 SYGVNS. There are 15 residues in the CDR3. The germline V and J ends were trimmed by 2 bases and 8 bases, with 16 bases remaining between them. The CDR3: CASSERSQGRDEQFF. CDR3 sequence (DNA): TGTGCCAGCAGTGAACGTTCCCAGGGGAGGGATGAGCAGTTCTTC.

This clone was detected many times. V usage is TRBV27 and J usage is TRBJ2-6, with D uncertain. CDR3 length: 16 amino acids. Trimming took off 3 bases at V and 2 bases at J, with 11 bases between the two ends. The germline gives CDR1 MNHEY, CDR2 SMNVEV (reference sequence). The DNA of the CDR3 is TGTGCCAGCAGTTTGTTCGGTTCTGCTGGGGCCAACGTCCTGACTTTC. This translates into CASSLFGSAGANVLTF.

V and J are TRBV6-1 and TRBJ2-5; tentatively, D is TRBD2 (6 bases). V was pared by 3 bases and J by 5 bases, with 13 bases between. CDR1 and CDR2 from the germline V gene are MNHNS and SASEGT. The length of the CDR3 is 14 residues. The CDR3 loop is CASSEDYLQETQYF. CDR3 DNA sequence: TGTGCCAGCAGTGAGGACTATCTTCAGGAGACCCAGTACTTC.

This clone turned up a few times. Here the CDR3 reads CASSSFILSNNEQFF. CDR3 sequence (DNA): TGTGCCAGTAGCTCCTTTATTCTATCCAACAATGAGCAGTTCTTC. The chain couples TRBV19 to TRBJ2-1; D unresolved. Trimming pared 6 bases from V and 5 bases from J, leaving 17 bases between. Germline V gene lookup returns CDR1 LNHDA and CDR2 SQIVND (reference sequence). The CDR3 totals 15 residues.

This rearrangement joins TRBV5-1 to TRBJ1-3; D uncertain. The CDR3 totals 15 residues. The germline gives CDR1 SGHRS, CDR2 YFSETQ. Trimming removed 0 bases at V and 0 bases at J, with 7 bases between. For the CDR3, the DNA is TGCGCCAGCAGCTTGGGAGTAAGCTCTGGAAACACCATATATTTT. Translation gives CASSLGVSSGNTIYF.

This clone was recorded a few times. The chain uses TRBV7-9 and TRBJ2-3; possibly TRBD1 for D (6 bases). The ends were cut back, 2 bases at V and 5 bases at J, with 11 bases in the middle. The CDR3 length is 14 residues. Germline V gene data show CDR1 as SEHNR and CDR2 as FQNEAQ (reference sequence). CDR3 in amino acids: CASSLMDRLDTQYF. For the CDR3, the DNA is TGTGCCAGCAGCTTAATGGACAGACTAGATACGCAGTATTTT. The variable domain in full, with the rest retrieved from reference TRBV7-9 and TRBJ2-3, is DTGVSQNPRHKITKRGQNVTFRCDPISEHNRLYWYRQTLGQGPEFLTYFQNEAQLEKSRLLSDRFSAERPKGSFSTLEIQRTEQGDSAMYLCASSLMDRLDTQYFGPGTRLTVL.

The sample holds a few counts of this clone. Other nucleotide sequences in the sample specify the same CDR3. V and J are TRBV19 and TRBJ2-1; D is undetermined. V dropped 1 base and J dropped 4 bases, with 5 bases sitting between them. Germline V lookup: CDR1 LNHDA, CDR2 SQIVND (reference sequence). The CDR3 extends over 13 amino acids. DNA of the CDR3: TGTGCCAGTAGTATAGCCAGTTACAATGAGCAGTTCTTC. It is translated as CASSIASYNEQFF.

This chain uses TRBV5-5 with TRBJ1-2; no reliable D call. CDR1 is SGHKS and CDR2 is YYEKEE in the germline V gene (reference sequence). The CDR3 runs 13 residues. Trimming took 3 bases from V and 8 from J, leaving 14 bases between them. In DNA form, the CDR3 reads TGTGCCAGCAGCTCCTTGGACCAGCGGGGCTACACCTTC. Protein sequence: CASSSLDQRGYTF.

This clone was observed a few times. V and J are TRBV28 and TRBJ2-7; 12 bases agree with TRBD1. The CDR3 is 16 amino acids. Germline assignment: CDR1 MDHEN and CDR2 SYDVKM. V lost 7 bases and J lost 7; bases outside the gene matches: 14. The CDR3 here is CASTPGGTGGKGEQYV. CDR3 nucleotides: TGTGCCAGCACCCCAGGTGGGACAGGGGGCAAAGGGGAGCAGTACGTC.

The chain recombines TRBV27 with TRBJ2-6; 12 positions agree with TRBD2. The CDR3 extends over 19 amino acids. V shed 4 bases and J 1 base; nucleotides not matched to a gene: 8. Germline V CDR1 and CDR2: MNHEY, SMNVEV (reference sequence). The CDR3 coding sequence is TGTGCCAGCAGTTCCCCCACTAGCGGGAGGCTATCTGGGGCCAACGTCCTGACTTTC. Amino acids: CASSSPTSGRLSGANVLTF.

This clone was counted between two and nine times. The V call is TRBV7-3, the J call TRBJ2-1, with D possibly matching TRBD2 (6 bases). This CDR3 is 16 amino acids long. V lost 6 bases, J lost 0 bases, and 15 bases lay in between. Per germline, CDR1 SGHTA and CDR2 FQGTGA. CDR3: CASSLRAGLSYNEQFF. For the CDR3, the DNA is TGTGCCAGCAGTCTAAGGGCGGGACTCTCCTACAATGAGCAGTTCTTC.

The chain combines TRBV6-5 with TRBJ2-1; 10 bases map to TRBD2. The CDR3 runs 16 residues. V lost 0 bases to trimming and J lost 3 bases; unmatched junction nucleotides: 2. Germline values: CDR1 MNHEY, CDR2 SVGAGI. The CDR3 spells CASSYSASGGYNEQFF. CDR3 sequence (DNA): TGTGCCAGCAGTTACTCTGCTAGCGGGGGCTACAATGAGCAGTTCTTC.

This clone was detected only a few times. The chain employs TRBV13 and TRBJ2-7; TRBD1 agrees at 10 bases. The CDR3 length is 14 residues. Germline V gene sequence: CDR1 PRHDT, CDR2 FYEKMQ (reference sequence). Unmatched junction bases numbered 3, after V lost 3 bases and J lost 4 bases. CDR3 protein: CASSLDRGLYEQYF. The CDR3, as DNA: TGTGCCAGCAGCTTGGACAGGGGGTTATACGAGCAGTACTTC.

This clone was picked up a small number of times. V usage is TRBV7-7 and J usage is TRBJ2-2; 7 nucleotides agree with TRBD1. The trim removed 5 bases at V and 3 bases at J, leaving 9 bases unmatched. CDR1 is SSHAT and CDR2 is FNYEAQ in the germline V gene (reference sequence). This CDR3 has 16 residues. The CDR3 reads CASSLQGGVYTGELFF. DNA for the CDR3: TGTGCCAGCAGCCTCCAAGGGGGCGTCTACACCGGGGAGCTGTTTTTT.

This rearrangement joins TRBV6-6 to TRBJ1-5; D might be TRBD1 (6 bases). Looked up from germline, CDR1 is MNHNY and CDR2 is SVGAGI (reference sequence). The V end was cut by 10 bases, the J end by 4 bases, with 17 bases between. CDR3 length equals 14 residues. This chain's CDR3 is CATGQQGRNQPQHF. CDR3 nucleotide sequence: TGTGCCACCGGCCAACAGGGAAGGAATCAGCCCCAGCATTTT.

This rearrangement joins TRBV7-2 to TRBJ2-1; D gene uncertain. Germline V gene sequence: CDR1 SGHTA, CDR2 FQGNSA. The CDR3 spans 14 residues. V was pared by 5 bases and J by 4 bases, with 12 bases between. The CDR3 loop is CASSPSNTYNEQFF. The CDR3 DNA reads as TGTGCCAGCAGCCCTTCGAACACTTACAATGAGCAGTTCTTC. The variable domain in full, completed from reference TRBV7-2 and TRBJ2-1, reads GAGVSQSPSNKVTEKGKDVELRCDPISGHTALYWYRQSLGQGLEFLIYFQGNSAPDKSGLPSDRFSAERTGGSVSTLTIQRTQQEDSAVYLCASSPSNTYNEQFFGPGTRLTVL.

V and J are TRBV16 and TRBJ1-2; 8 bases agree with TRBD1. The CDR3 contains 18 residues. Germline V lookup: CDR1 KGHSY, CDR2 FQNENV. Trimming cost V 3 bases and J 0 bases; bases outside gene matches: 12. CDR3 residues: CASSHKVTGGQANYGYTF. The CDR3 DNA is TGTGCCAGCAGCCACAAAGTCACAGGGGGACAAGCTAACTATGGCTACACCTTC.

The chain links TRBV18 to TRBJ2-3; TRBD2 might be the D (6 bases). Germline V gene data show CDR1 as KGHSH and CDR2 as LQKENI. There are 14 residues in the CDR3. With 7 bases removed from V and 0 bases from J, the gap between germline ends came to 11 bases. The chain's CDR3 is CASFPGLSTDTQYF. The CDR3 DNA reads as TGTGCCAGCTTCCCAGGACTAAGCACAGATACGCAGTATTTT.

The chain employs TRBV30 and TRBJ2-3; 14 bases agree with TRBD2. Germline V gene data show CDR1 as GTSNPN and CDR2 as SVGIG (reference sequence). The V gene end was trimmed by 2 bases and the J gene end by 3 bases; junction bases not matched to a gene: 4. CDR3 length equals 16 residues. DNA of the CDR3: TGTGCCTGGAGTCCTGGACTAGCGGGAGGAACAGATACGCAGTATTTT. This sequence encodes CAWSPGLAGGTDTQYF.

This clone was seen more than once but under ten times. The CDR3 coding sequence is TGTGCCAGCACAGGGTCGAGGACTGAAGCTTTCTTT. Residues: CASTGSRTEAFF. The V and J genes are TRBV6-6 and TRBJ1-1; TRBD1 might be the D (5 bases). Trimming removed 7 bases at V and 5 bases at J, with 11 bases between. Per germline, CDR1 MNHNY and CDR2 SVGAGI (reference sequence). The CDR3 totals 12 residues.

This clone was counted between two and nine times. The CDR3 nucleotides read TGTGCCAGCAGTTATTCCGGGGGTTCCTACGAGCAGTACGTC. Translated, it gives CASSYSGGSYEQYV. The chain is built from TRBV6-5 and TRBJ2-7; D is perhaps TRBD2 (6 bases). V was pared by 3 bases and J by 1 base, with 10 bases between. This CDR3 has 14 amino acids. CDR1 MNHEY and CDR2 SVGAGI come from the germline V gene.